A single sample gave rise to the 5 T cell receptor beta chains below, sequenced in a study of OX40 agonist ivuxolimab in advanced cancers. Some clones are missing from TCRdb's copy, which holds only in-frame ones; the method was immunoSEQ multiplex PCR. Seen here are around 100,000 clones, 89% observed once, and the top ten hold 0.3% to 0.4%. The specimen comprised CD4+ or CD8+ T cells sorted from blood, sampled in a trial of the OX40 agonist ivuxolimab. The receptors here all came from an adult with an advanced solid tumor such as melanoma, head and neck, liver or kidney cancer.

The chain combines TRBV6-6 with TRBJ1-4; weak D call: TRBD1 (6 bases). The V and J ends lost 3 bases and 2 bases respectively, with 10 bases between them. The CDR3 spans 15 residues. Germline V gene lookup returns CDR1 MNHNY and CDR2 SVGAGI (reference sequence). CDR3 residues: CASSYGQGTNEKLFF. The CDR3 nucleotides read TGTGCCAGCAGTTATGGTCAGGGGACTAATGAAAAACTGTTTTTT.

V usage is TRBV7-2 and J usage is TRBJ2-7; D is unresolved. The CDR3 contains 11 residues. The germline V and J ends were trimmed by 1 base and 5 bases, with 3 bases remaining between them. Germline-derived CDR1 and CDR2 are SGHTA and FQGNSA. The CDR3 spells CASSLGNEQYF. In nucleotides, the CDR3 is TGTGCCAGCAGCTTAGGTAACGAGCAGTACTTC.

The V and J genes are TRBV7-3 and TRBJ2-2; the D is unclear. CDR3 size: 14 residues. The germline gives CDR1 SGHTA, CDR2 FQGTGA. Trimming removed 2 bases at V and 2 bases at J, with 6 bases between. In DNA, the CDR3 is TGTGCCAGCAGCTTACTACTTAACACCGGGGAGCTGTTTTTT. This gives the protein CASSLLLNTGELFF. Variable domain in full (rest from reference TRBV7-3 and TRBJ2-2): GAGVSQTPSNKVTEKGKYVELRCDPISGHTALYWYRQSLGQGPEFLIYFQGTGAADDSGLPNDRFFAVRPEGSVSTLKIQRTERGDSAVYLCASSLLLNTGELFFGEGSRLTVL.

The chain employs TRBV5-5 and TRBJ1-5; 8 nucleotides line up with TRBD1. The CDR3 runs to 16 residues. Germline V gene lookup returns CDR1 SGHKS and CDR2 YYEKEE (reference sequence). Trimming removed 4 bases from V and 4 bases from J; junction bases left unmatched: 10. CDR3 loop: CASSPYDRGPNQPQHF. CDR3 in DNA: TGTGCCAGCAGCCCCTACGACAGGGGTCCTAATCAGCCCCAGCATTTT.

This chain joins TRBV18 and TRBJ1-2; 7 bases map to TRBD1. The CDR3 has 18 amino acids. Losses at the gene ends were 3 bases for V and 0 bases for J; bases not matched to a gene: 13. Per germline, CDR1 KGHSH and CDR2 LQKENI. The CDR3 nucleotides read TGTGCCAGCTCACCGAACAGGGGAGGACCGGGCACTAACTATGGCTACACCTTC. Its translation is CASSPNRGGPGTNYGYTF. Full variable domain (missing parts from reference TRBV18 and TRBJ1-2): NAGVMQNPRHLVRRRGQEARLRCSPMKGHSHVYWYRQLPEEGLKFMVYLQKENIIDESGMPKERFSAEFPKEGPSILRIQQVVRGDSAAYFCASSPNRGGPGTNYGYTFGSGTRLTVV.